This T cell receptor (beta chain) was recorded in a study of cytotoxic CD8 clonotypes in ibrutinib-treated CLL. Background on the study: By median around 70 months, around twelve had progressed and some 14 stayed remitted; responses had been 2 complete and 24 partial.

General study points: T-cell clonality at baseline went above that of age-matched healthy donors and rose and fell with circulating CD8+ T-cell counts. Higher clonality was seen at ibrutinib response and a return toward baseline at progression.

V was shortened by 6 bases and J by 4 bases, with 13 bases between the two germline ends. This CDR3 is 14 amino acids long. Germline CDR1 reads MNHEY; CDR2 reads SMNVEV (reference sequence). This clone was seen a single time. Its target is not known. The data were produced by immunoSEQ multiplex PCR, yet TCRdb's version contains in-frame clones alone and is incomplete. The data contain more than 150,000 clones, over 60% of them singletons. The sequencing here drew on PBMCs, taken after 24 months of ibrutinib treatment. The chain links TRBV27 to TRBJ2-1; D is unclear. This TCR came from a human donor with chronic lymphocytic leukemia. The CDR3, as DNA: TGTGCCAGCAGCATAAGATCTCCATACAATGAGCAGTTCTTC. This gives the protein CASSIRSPYNEQFF.